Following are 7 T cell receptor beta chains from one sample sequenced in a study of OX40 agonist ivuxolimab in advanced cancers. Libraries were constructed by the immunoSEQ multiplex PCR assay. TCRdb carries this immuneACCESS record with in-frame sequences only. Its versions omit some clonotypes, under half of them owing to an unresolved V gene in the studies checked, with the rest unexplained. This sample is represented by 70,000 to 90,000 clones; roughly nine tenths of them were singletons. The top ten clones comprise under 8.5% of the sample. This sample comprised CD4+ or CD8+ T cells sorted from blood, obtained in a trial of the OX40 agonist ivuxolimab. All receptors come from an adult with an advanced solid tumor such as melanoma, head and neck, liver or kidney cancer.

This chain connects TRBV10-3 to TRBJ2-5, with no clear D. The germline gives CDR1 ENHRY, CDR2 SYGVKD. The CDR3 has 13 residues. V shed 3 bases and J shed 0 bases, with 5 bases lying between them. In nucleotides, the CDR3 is TGTGCCATCAGTGATGGGGACCAAGAGACCCAGTACTTC. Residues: CAISDGDQETQYF.

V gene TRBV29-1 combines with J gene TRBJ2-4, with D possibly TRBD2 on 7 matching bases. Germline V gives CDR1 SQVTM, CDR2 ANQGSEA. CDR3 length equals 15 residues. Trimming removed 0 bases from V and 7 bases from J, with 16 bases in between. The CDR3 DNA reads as TGCAGCGTTGAAGATTGGGCTAGCGGACAGAACATTCAGTACTTC. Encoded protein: CSVEDWASGQNIQYF.

CDR3 in DNA: TGTGCCTGGAAGGCGTCTGAAGCTTTCTTT. It yields the protein CAWKASEAFF. The chain links TRBV30 to TRBJ1-1; D gene unclear. Germline V gives CDR1 GTSNPN, CDR2 SVGIG (reference sequence). The V end was cut by 4 bases, the J end by 6 bases, with 6 bases between. The CDR3 is 10 amino acids.

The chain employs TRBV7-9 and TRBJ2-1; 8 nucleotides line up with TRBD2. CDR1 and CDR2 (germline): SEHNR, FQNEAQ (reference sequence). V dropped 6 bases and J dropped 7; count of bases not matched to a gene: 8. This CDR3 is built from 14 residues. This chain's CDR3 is CASRISGSENEQFF. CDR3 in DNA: TGTGCCAGCAGGATCAGCGGGAGCGAAAATGAGCAGTTCTTC.

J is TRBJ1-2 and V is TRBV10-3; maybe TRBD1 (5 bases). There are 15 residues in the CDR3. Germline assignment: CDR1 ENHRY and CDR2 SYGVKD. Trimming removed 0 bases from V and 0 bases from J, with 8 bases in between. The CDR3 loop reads CAISESGGANYGYTF. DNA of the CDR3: TGTGCCATCAGTGAGTCGGGGGGGGCTAACTATGGCTACACCTTC.

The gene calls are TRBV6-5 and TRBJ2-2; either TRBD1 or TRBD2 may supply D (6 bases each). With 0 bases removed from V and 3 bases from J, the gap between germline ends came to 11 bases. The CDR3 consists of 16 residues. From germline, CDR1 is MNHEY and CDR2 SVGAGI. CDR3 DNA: TGTGCCAGCAGTTACTCGGGGGGCCAGGACACCGGGGAGCTGTTTTTT. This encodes CASSYSGGQDTGELFF.

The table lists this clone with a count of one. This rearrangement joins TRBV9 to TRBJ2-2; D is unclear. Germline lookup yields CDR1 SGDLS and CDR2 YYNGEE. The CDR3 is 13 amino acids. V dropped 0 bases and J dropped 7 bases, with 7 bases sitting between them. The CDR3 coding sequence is TGTGCCAGCAGCGTAGGGACGGACGGGGAGCTGTTTTTT. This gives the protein CASSVGTDGELFF.